A single sample gave rise to the 10 T cell receptor beta chains below, sequenced in a study of technical replicates of blood from a handful of donors. Assay used: immunoSEQ multiplex PCR; TCRdb lists only in-frame clones, some missing. Among about 13,000 clones listed, roughly 83% were seen once. The sequenced sample was PBMCs. These receptors were taken from a human donor in good health.

The rearrangement links TRBV7-9 to TRBJ2-2, with 7 positions matching TRBD2. The trim removed 5 bases at V and 2 bases at J, leaving 8 bases unmatched. CDR1 and CDR2 from the germline V gene are SEHNR and FQNEAQ (reference sequence). CDR3 size: 16 residues. Here the CDR3 DNA reads TGTGCCAGCAGCCAGTCAAGCGGGGTTAACACCGGGGAGCTGTTTTTT. Amino acids: CASSQSSGVNTGELFF. Variable domain in full (rest from reference TRBV7-9 and TRBJ2-2): DTGVSQNPRHKITKRGQNVTFRCDPISEHNRLYWYRQTLGQGPEFLTYFQNEAQLEKSRLLSDRFSAERPKGSFSTLEIQRTEQGDSAMYLCASSQSSGVNTGELFFGEGSRLTVL.

This clone has only a few counts. The chain couples TRBV2 to TRBJ2-7; D may be TRBD1 (5 bases). Looked up from germline, CDR1 is SNHLY and CDR2 is FYNNEI. V lost 3 bases and J lost 2, with 8 bases in between. This CDR3 has 13 amino acids. The DNA for the CDR3 is TGTGCCAGCAGTGAGGGGCGCCCCTACGAGCAGTACTTC. Translating gives CASSEGRPYEQYF.

This clone was detected a few times. This chain joins TRBV7-2 and TRBJ1-1, with a weak D call TRBD1 (6 bases). The CDR3 spans 15 residues. Trimming shortened V by 4 bases and J by 1 base, and 13 bases separated the two germline ends. Germline lookup yields CDR1 SGHTA and CDR2 FQGNSA. The CDR3 here is CASSYRVGANTEAFF. Written as DNA, the CDR3 is TGTGCCAGCAGCTACAGGGTAGGAGCGAACACTGAAGCTTTCTTT.

The V and J genes are TRBV18 and TRBJ2-1; 9 bases agree with TRBD2. V was pared by 2 bases and J by 10 bases, with 15 bases of the junction left unmatched. The CDR3 runs to 17 residues. Per the germline V gene, CDR1 is KGHSH and CDR2 is LQKENI. Written as DNA, the CDR3 is TGTGCCAGCTCACCAAAGCGGGAGGTTCCTATCTTCAGGGAGCAGTTCTTC. Its protein is CASSPKREVPIFREQFF.

The genes are TRBV6-5 and TRBJ1-3; TRBD1 is a possible D gene (5 bases). Per germline, CDR1 MNHEY and CDR2 SVGAGI. The CDR3 runs to 15 residues. The V gene lost 5 bases and the J gene lost 4 bases, with 15 bases spanning the gap. CDR3 sequence: CASSRWTYPGNTIYF. The DNA of the CDR3 is TGTGCCAGCAGTCGATGGACATATCCGGGAAACACCATATATTTT.

The chain recombines TRBV5-1 with TRBJ2-2, with 7 bases aligning to TRBD2. The V gene end was trimmed by 5 bases and the J gene end by 6 bases; junction bases not matched to a gene: 10. Looked up from germline, CDR1 is SGHRS and CDR2 is YFSETQ. This CDR3 has 15 residues. CDR3 sequence reads: CASSLQRGGSGELFF. CDR3 in DNA: TGCGCCAGCAGTTTGCAGCGGGGAGGGTCCGGGGAGCTGTTTTTT.

This clone was seen only once. The chain is built from TRBV11-2 and TRBJ2-7; 8 bases are shared with TRBD2. Per germline, CDR1 SGHAT and CDR2 FQNNGV. Trimming at V came to 5 bases and at J to 5 bases, leaving 2 bases not matched to a gene. The CDR3 has 12 residues. The CDR3 protein is CASSGSGNEQYF. The CDR3 DNA is TGTGCCAGCAGCGGTAGCGGGAACGAGCAGTACTTC.

Only one count was recorded for this clone. This chain uses TRBV27 with TRBJ2-7, with 11 bases aligning to TRBD2. CDR1 is MNHEY and CDR2 is SMNVEV in the germline V gene (reference sequence). The CDR3 loop spans 15 amino acids. The junction had 4 bases not matched to a gene; V was cut back by 3 bases and J by 3 bases. CDR3 in amino acids: CASSLNSGRDYEQYF. The CDR3 DNA is TGTGCCAGCAGTTTGAATAGCGGGAGGGACTACGAGCAGTACTTC.

The rearrangement links TRBV5-1 to TRBJ2-1, with TRBD2 matching 8 bases. V lost 4 bases to trimming and J lost 1 base; unmatched junction nucleotides: 16. CDR3 length: 19 residues. From germline, CDR1 is SGHRS and CDR2 YFSETQ. CDR3 nucleotides: TGCGCCAGCAGCAGTAATAGCGGGGCCTTATATGGATCCTACAATGAGCAGTTCTTC. Translated, it gives CASSSNSGALYGSYNEQFF.

The rearrangement links TRBV29-1 to TRBJ1-2; weak D call: TRBD1 (5 bases). Germline CDR1 and CDR2: SQVTM and ANQGSEA. This CDR3 contains 15 residues. Trimming shortened V by 7 bases and J by 10 bases, and 28 bases separated the two germline ends. The CDR3 sequence is CSAAGDSSSAFDYTF. DNA of the CDR3: TGCAGCGCCGCTGGGGACTCCTCGTCCGCTTTTGACTACACCTTC. The full variable domain, rest sourced from reference TRBV29-1 and TRBJ1-2, is SAVISQKPSRDICQRGTSLTIQCQVDSQVTMMFWYRQQPGQSLTLIATANQGSEATYESGFVIDKFPISRPNLTFSTLTVSNMSPEDSSIYLCSAAGDSSSAFDYTFGSGTRLTVV.